This T cell receptor beta chain was observed in a study of shared clonotypes between healthy human individuals. CDR3 size: 14 residues. V lost 4 bases and J 0 bases, leaving 9 bases between the germline ends. In germline, CDR1 is MNHEY, CDR2 SVGAGI. This clone has just a few counts. Antigen: not known. Study conclusions and caveats: The sharing of approximately 4.6% of naive CD4 clonotypes was seen across a handful of donors.

TCRdb's copy holds only in-frame clones and misses some; the assay was immunoSEQ multiplex PCR. In the table there are nearly 1,000,000 clones, over 60% of which are singletons. The clonotype was recovered from a young man in good health. The chain uses TRBV6-5 and TRBJ1-1, with unresolved D. Source material: memory CD4+ T cells sorted from blood. This sample's subset: CD45RA-negative fraction. CDR3 DNA sequence: TGTGCCAGCAGTTCAGGAGGGATGAACACTGAAGCTTTCTTT. Its protein product is CASSSGGMNTEAFF.